This TCR beta chain was sequenced in a study of T-cell memory formation after mild COVID-19. The sample holds many counts of this clonotype. Its antigen is not identified. MiXCR was run by TCRdb on the 5' RACE reads, yielding one entry per CDR3 protein. The sample includes around 210,000 distinct CDR3 sequences, over 7.5% of them seen just once. CDR1 and CDR2 from the germline V gene are SGHRS and YFSETQ. The junction had 13 bases not matched to a gene; V was cut back by 4 bases and J by 7 bases. This CDR3 contains 17 residues. Broader study findings: CD4+ clones that contracted lay mainly in CM and EM; CD8+ ones lay in EMRA. Day 15 to 85 contracting clones showed balanced CD4/CD8; day 15 to 37 expanders favored CD4+.

This TCR was sampled from a young man who had mild COVID-19 (a few samples of this study predate the infection). Cell type and time point are not known. This chain joins TRBV5-1 and TRBJ1-6, with 8 bases identical to TRBD1. Sample: PBMCs or a T cell subset sorted from them (not recorded which). CDR3 DNA: TGCGCCAGCAGCCCGGGCGACAGGGGTTGGGGGAATTCACCCCTCCACTTT. It is translated as CASSPGDRGWGNSPLHF. The full variable domain, rest sourced from reference TRBV5-1 and TRBJ1-6, is KAGVTQTPRYLIKTRGQQVTLSCSPISGHRSVSWYQQTPGQGLQFLFEYFSETQRNKGNFPGRFSGRQFSNSRSEMNVSTLELGDSALYLCASSPGDRGWGNSPLHFGNGTRLTVT.